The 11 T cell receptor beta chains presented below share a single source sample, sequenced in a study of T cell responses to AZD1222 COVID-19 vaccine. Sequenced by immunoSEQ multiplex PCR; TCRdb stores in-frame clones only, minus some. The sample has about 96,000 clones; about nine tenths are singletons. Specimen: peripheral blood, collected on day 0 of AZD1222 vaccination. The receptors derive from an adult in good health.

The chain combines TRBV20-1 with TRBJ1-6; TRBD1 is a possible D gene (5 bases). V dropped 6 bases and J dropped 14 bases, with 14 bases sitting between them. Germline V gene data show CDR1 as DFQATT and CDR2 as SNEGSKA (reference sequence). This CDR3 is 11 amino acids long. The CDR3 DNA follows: TGCAGTGCCCCAAGGGGAGCCACCCTCCACTTT. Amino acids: CSAPRGATLHF.

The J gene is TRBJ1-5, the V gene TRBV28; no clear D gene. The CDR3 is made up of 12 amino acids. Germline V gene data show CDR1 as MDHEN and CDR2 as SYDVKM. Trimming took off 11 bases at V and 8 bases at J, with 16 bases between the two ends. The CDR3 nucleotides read TGTGCCGTAGAGATGGGTTCGAAGCCCCAGCATTTT. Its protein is CAVEMGSKPQHF.

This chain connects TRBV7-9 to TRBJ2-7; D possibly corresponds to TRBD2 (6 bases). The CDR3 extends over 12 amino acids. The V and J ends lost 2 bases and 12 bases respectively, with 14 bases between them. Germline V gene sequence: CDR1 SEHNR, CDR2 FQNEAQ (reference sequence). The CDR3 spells CASSLSSGTPYF. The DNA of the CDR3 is TGTGCCAGCAGCTTAAGTTCAGGGACTCCGTACTTC.

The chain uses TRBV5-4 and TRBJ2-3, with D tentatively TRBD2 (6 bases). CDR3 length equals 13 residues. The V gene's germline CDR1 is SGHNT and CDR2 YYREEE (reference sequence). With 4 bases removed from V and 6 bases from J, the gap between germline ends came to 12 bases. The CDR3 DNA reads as TGTGCCAGCAGCGGGGACTTAGGCGATACGCAGTATTTT. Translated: CASSGDLGDTQYF.

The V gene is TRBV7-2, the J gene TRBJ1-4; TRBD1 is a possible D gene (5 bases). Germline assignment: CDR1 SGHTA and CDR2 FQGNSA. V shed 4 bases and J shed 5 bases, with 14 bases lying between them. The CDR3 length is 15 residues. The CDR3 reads CASSSPGGVNEKLFF. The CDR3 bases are TGTGCCAGCAGCTCGCCCGGGGGTGTGAATGAAAAACTGTTTTTT. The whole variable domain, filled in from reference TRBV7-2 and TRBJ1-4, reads GAGVSQSPSNKVTEKGKDVELRCDPISGHTALYWYRQSLGQGLEFLIYFQGNSAPDKSGLPSDRFSAERTGGSVSTLTIQRTQQEDSAVYLCASSSPGGVNEKLFFGSGTQLSVL.

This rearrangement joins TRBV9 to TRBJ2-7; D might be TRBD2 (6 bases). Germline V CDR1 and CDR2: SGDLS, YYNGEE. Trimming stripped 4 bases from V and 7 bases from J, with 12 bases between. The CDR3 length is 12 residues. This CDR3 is CASSIGRGEQYF. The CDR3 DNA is TGTGCCAGCAGCATCGGGAGAGGGGAGCAGTACTTC.

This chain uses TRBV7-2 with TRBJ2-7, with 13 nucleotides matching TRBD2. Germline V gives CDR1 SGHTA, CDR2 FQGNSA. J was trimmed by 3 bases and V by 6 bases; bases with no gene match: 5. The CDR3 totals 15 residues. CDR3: CASRKGLAGNYEQYF. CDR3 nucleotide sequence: TGTGCCAGCAGGAAGGGACTAGCGGGGAACTACGAGCAGTACTTC.

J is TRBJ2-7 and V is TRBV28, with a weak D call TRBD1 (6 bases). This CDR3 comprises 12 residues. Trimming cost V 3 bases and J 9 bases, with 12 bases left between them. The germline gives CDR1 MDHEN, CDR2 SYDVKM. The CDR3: CASSFGTPGQYF. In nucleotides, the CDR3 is TGTGCCAGCAGTTTTGGGACACCAGGGCAGTACTTC.

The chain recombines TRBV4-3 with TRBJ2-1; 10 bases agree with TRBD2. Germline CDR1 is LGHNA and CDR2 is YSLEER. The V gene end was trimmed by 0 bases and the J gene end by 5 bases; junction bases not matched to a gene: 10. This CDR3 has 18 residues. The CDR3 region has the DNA TGCGCCAGCAGCCAAGAGGCGTTAGCGGGAGGAGGGGACAATGAGCAGTTCTTC. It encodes CASSQEALAGGGDNEQFF.

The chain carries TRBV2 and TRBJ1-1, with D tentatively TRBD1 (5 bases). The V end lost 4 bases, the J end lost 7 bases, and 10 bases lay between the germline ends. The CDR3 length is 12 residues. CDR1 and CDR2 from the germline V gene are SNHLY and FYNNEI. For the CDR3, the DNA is TGTGCCAGCAGTGCCCTCGGGGGTGAAGCTTTCTTT. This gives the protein CASSALGGEAFF.

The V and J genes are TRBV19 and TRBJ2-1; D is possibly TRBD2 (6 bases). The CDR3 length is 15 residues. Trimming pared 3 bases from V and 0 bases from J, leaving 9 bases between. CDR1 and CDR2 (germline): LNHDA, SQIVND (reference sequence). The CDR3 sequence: CASSMAGSSYNEQFF. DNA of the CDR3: TGTGCCAGTAGTATGGCGGGGAGCTCCTACAATGAGCAGTTCTTC.